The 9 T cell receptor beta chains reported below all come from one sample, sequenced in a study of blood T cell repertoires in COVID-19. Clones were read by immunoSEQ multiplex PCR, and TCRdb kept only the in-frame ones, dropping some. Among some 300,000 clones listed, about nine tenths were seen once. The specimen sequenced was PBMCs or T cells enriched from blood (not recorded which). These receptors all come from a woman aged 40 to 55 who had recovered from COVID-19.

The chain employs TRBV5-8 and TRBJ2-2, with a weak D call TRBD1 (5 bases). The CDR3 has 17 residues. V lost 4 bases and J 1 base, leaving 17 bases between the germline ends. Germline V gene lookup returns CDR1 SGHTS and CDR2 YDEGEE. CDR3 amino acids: CASSLIRELLNTGELFF. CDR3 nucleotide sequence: TGTGCCAGCAGCCTCATCAGGGAACTTTTGAACACCGGGGAGCTGTTTTTT.

The DNA of the CDR3 is TGCAGCGCCCTAGCGGGGGCGGGGGAGACCCAGTACTTC. Encoded protein: CSALAGAGETQYF. The rearrangement joins TRBV29-1 to TRBJ2-5, with 10 bases matching TRBD2. CDR1 SQVTM and CDR2 ANQGSEA come from the germline V gene. This CDR3 is 13 amino acids long. Trimming took 7 bases from V and 5 from J; bases not matched to a gene: 7.

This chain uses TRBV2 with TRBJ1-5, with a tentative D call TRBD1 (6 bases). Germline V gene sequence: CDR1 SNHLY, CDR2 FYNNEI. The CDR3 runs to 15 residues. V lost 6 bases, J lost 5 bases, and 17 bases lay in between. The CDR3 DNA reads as TGTGCCAGCAGCTTACAGGGAATCATAGATCAGCCCCAGCATTTT. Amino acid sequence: CASSLQGIIDQPQHF.

CDR3: CATSDVTGGNTEAFF. The CDR3 nucleotides are TGTGCCACCAGTGATGTGACAGGGGGGAACACTGAAGCTTTCTTT. This rearrangement joins TRBV24-1 to TRBJ1-1, with 9 bases identical to TRBD1. Germline assignment: CDR1 KGHDR and CDR2 SFDVKD. Trimming took 3 bases from V and 1 from J; bases not matched to a gene: 2. This CDR3 spans 15 amino acids.

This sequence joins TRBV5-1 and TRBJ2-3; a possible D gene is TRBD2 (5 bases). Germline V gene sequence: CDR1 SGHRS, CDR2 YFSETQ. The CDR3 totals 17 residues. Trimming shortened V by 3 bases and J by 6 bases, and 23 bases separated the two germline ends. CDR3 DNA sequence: TGCGCCAGCAGCTCCCCGGGGTGGCGGCTTGGGGAGGATACGCAGTATTTT. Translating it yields CASSSPGWRLGEDTQYF.

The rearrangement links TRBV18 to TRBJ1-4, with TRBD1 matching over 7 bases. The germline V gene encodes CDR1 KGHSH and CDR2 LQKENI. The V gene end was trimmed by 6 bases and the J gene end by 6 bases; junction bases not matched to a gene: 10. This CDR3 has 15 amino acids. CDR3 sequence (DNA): TGTGCCAGCTCCCCCGGGGGACAGCGTTATGAAAAACTGTTTTTT. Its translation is CASSPGGQRYEKLFF.

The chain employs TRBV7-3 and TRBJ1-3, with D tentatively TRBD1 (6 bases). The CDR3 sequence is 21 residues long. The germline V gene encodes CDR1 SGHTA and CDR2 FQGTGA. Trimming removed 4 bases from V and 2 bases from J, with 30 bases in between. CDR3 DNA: TGTGCCAGCAGCTACCATTGGACAGACACAGTCTGGACTCGCCCTGGAAACACCATATATTTT. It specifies CASSYHWTDTVWTRPGNTIYF.

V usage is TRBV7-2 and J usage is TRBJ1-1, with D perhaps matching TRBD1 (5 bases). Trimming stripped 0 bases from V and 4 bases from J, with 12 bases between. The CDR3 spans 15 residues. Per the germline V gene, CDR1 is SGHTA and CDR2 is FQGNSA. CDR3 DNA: TGTGCCAGCAGCTTAGCGCGGAGGGGTAGCACTGAAGCTTTCTTT. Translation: CASSLARRGSTEAFF.

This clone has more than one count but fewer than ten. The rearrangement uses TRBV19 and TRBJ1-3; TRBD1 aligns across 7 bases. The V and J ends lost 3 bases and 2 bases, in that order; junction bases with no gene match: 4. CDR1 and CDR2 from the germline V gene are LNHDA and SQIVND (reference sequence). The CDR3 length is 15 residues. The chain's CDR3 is CASSILGTAGNTIYF. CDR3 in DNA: TGTGCCAGTAGTATCCTCGGGACAGCTGGAAACACCATATATTTT.